Shown below are 22 T cell receptor beta chains from a single sample sequenced in a study of cytomegalovirus exposure and HLA in healthy donors. 13 Jbeta primers and 60 Vbeta primers were used for the PCR. Sequencing used immunoSEQ multiplex PCR; TCRdb keeps in-frame clones, though not all of them. The sample shows about 120,000 clones, over 60% of them seen only once. Material for sequencing was PBMCs. These receptors originate from a man younger than 45 in good health and CMV-seropositive.

The J gene is TRBJ2-5, the V gene TRBV5-1, with 7 bases that match TRBD1. TRBJ2-7 matches the DNA end more closely, so the J call is doubtful. CDR3 length: 14 residues. CDR1 and CDR2 from the germline V gene are SGHRS and YFSETQ. The CDR3 region has the DNA TGCGCCAGCAGCTCTGACAGGGAGATCTACGAGCAGTACTTC. Translating gives CASSSDREIYEQYF.

With respect to this clone: One end of the junction varies from germline; a read error may be responsible. The chain has TRBV7-9 and TRBJ2-3; D call uncertain. The CDR3 totals 15 residues. In germline, CDR1 is SEHNR, CDR2 FQNEAQ (reference sequence). The DNA for the CDR3 is TGTTCCAGCAACTTTATGGGTCAGGGCACAGATACGCAGTATTTT. This sequence encodes CSSNFMGQGTDTQYF.

The chain recombines TRBV29-1 with TRBJ1-3; TRBD1 is a possible D gene (5 bases). There are 15 residues in the CDR3. With 7 bases removed from V and 1 base from J, the gap between germline ends came to 17 bases. Per the germline V gene, CDR1 is SQVTM and CDR2 is ANQGSEA. CDR3 in DNA: TGCAGCGCCGCACTGGGACTCCTATCTGGAAACACCATATATTTT. Amino acid sequence: CSAALGLLSGNTIYF.

The gene calls are TRBV6-1 and TRBJ2-3; 13 bases are a match to TRBD2. From germline, CDR1 is MNHNS and CDR2 SASEGT. The CDR3 has 15 amino acids. V lost 9 bases to trimming and J lost 2 bases; unmatched junction nucleotides: 5. The CDR3 bases are TGTGCCAGTGGACTAGCGGGGGCCTTCACAGATACGCAGTATTTT. It is translated as CASGLAGAFTDTQYF.

A single count supports this clone. V is TRBV19 and J is TRBJ2-5, with 8 nucleotides matching TRBD1. J was trimmed by 3 bases and V by 4 bases; bases with no gene match: 1. The germline V gene encodes CDR1 LNHDA and CDR2 SQIVND (reference sequence). The CDR3 has 13 amino acids. As DNA, the CDR3 is TGTGCCAGTAGTAAGGACAGGGAAGAGACCCAGTACTTC. Amino acids: CASSKDREETQYF.

This chain uses TRBV16 with TRBJ1-5; weak D call: TRBD1 (5 bases). Germline assignment: CDR1 KGHSY and CDR2 FQNENV. This CDR3 is 17 amino acids long. V was clipped by 1 base and J by 2 bases, with 15 bases between them. The CDR3 region has the DNA TGTGCCAGCAGCCAATACTCCAGGGCATCTGGCAATCAGCCCCAGCATTTT. This encodes CASSQYSRASGNQPQHF.

V is TRBV10-3 and J is TRBJ2-7; 8 bases align to TRBD1. This CDR3 has 15 residues. Germline loops: CDR1 ENHRY, CDR2 SYGVKD. V trimming: 6 bases; J trimming: 2 bases; junction bases outside the gene matches: 9. The DNA of the CDR3 is TGTGCCATCAGAGGGGACAGGACAGGACCCTACGAGCAGTACTTC. Translated: CAIRGDRTGPYEQYF.

The chain joins TRBV4-2 to TRBJ2-2; 8 bases map to TRBD2. J was trimmed by 4 bases and V by 1 base; bases with no gene match: 8. This CDR3 is 17 amino acids long. Germline V gene lookup returns CDR1 LGHNA and CDR2 YNFKEQ. The CDR3 region is CASSQAAGGWGTGELFF. CDR3 bases: TGTGCCAGCAGCCAAGCCGCGGGGGGCTGGGGCACCGGGGAGCTGTTTTTT.

The chain's CDR3 is CASSLLAGAYEQYF. The CDR3 nucleotides are TGTGCCAGCAGTTTATTAGCGGGGGCTTACGAGCAGTACTTC. The chain joins TRBV28 to TRBJ2-5, with 9 positions matching TRBD2. The J call may not be correct, given that the DNA end is closer to TRBJ2-7. The CDR3 runs 14 residues. Germline V gene sequence: CDR1 MDHEN, CDR2 SYDVKM.

The chain joins TRBV28 to TRBJ2-1, with 8 bases lining up with TRBD2. Germline CDR1 MDHEN, CDR2 SYDVKM. This CDR3 has 17 residues. With V trimmed by 1 base and J by 8 bases, 13 bases remained unmatched. The CDR3 sequence: CASSLFLAGGTLYEQFF. The CDR3 DNA is TGTGCCAGCAGTTTATTTCTAGCGGGCGGCACCCTTTATGAGCAGTTCTTC.

CDR3 in amino acids: CASSFWTGDHEYF. DNA of the CDR3: TGTGCCAGCAGTTTCTGGACAGGGGATCACGAGTACTTC. The chain uses TRBV28 and TRBJ2-7; 9 bases match TRBD1. Trimming took 3 bases from V and 11 from J; bases not matched to a gene: 8. Germline CDR1 and CDR2: MDHEN and SYDVKM. The CDR3 is made up of 13 amino acids.

The chain recombines TRBV28 with TRBJ2-7; 7 nucleotides match TRBD1. The V gene's germline CDR1 is MDHEN and CDR2 SYDVKM. CDR3 length equals 13 residues. The trim removed 9 bases at V and 4 bases at J, leaving 9 bases unmatched. The CDR3 nucleotides are TGTGCCAGTGCCGGGACAGAAGGATACGAGCAGTACTTC. Amino acids: CASAGTEGYEQYF.

This chain uses TRBV28 with TRBJ2-5; 13 nucleotides match TRBD2. V shed 8 bases, J shed 3 bases, and the junction held 12 bases outside the gene matches. This CDR3 region has 17 residues. The germline V gene has CDR1 MDHEN and CDR2 SYDVKM. CDR3 in amino acids: CASVPTTSGRRKETQYF. The CDR3 DNA reads as TGTGCCAGCGTTCCCACGACTAGCGGGAGGCGAAAAGAGACCCAGTACTTC.

The CDR3 spells CASSKTGTSPLHF. Here the CDR3 DNA reads TGTGCCAGCAGCAAGACAGGGACCTCACCCCTCCACTTT. J is TRBJ1-6 and V is TRBV7-9; 7 bases align to TRBD1. Per the germline V gene, CDR1 is SEHNR and CDR2 is FQNEAQ (reference sequence). This CDR3 is 13 amino acids long. The V and J ends lost 5 bases and 10 bases, in that order; junction bases with no gene match: 5.

The rearrangement joins TRBV7-2 to TRBJ2-1; 8 bases line up with TRBD1. Germline lookup yields CDR1 SGHTA and CDR2 FQGNSA. CDR3 length: 15 amino acids. Trimming at V came to 4 bases and at J to 8 bases, leaving 10 bases not matched to a gene. Written as DNA, the CDR3 is TGTGCCAGCAGCTATCCCGGGACAGGCAACGATGAGCAGTTCTTC. It is translated as CASSYPGTGNDEQFF.

The rearrangement joins TRBV19 to TRBJ1-1, with TRBD1 identical over 8 bases. CDR1 and CDR2 from the germline V gene are LNHDA and SQIVND (reference sequence). The CDR3 covers 18 residues. Trimming removed 1 base from V and 4 bases from J; junction bases left unmatched: 14. The DNA of the CDR3 is TGTGCCAGTAGTATAGGCCCTTGGACAGGGCGGGATTTCACTGAAGCTTTCTTT. It codes for CASSIGPWTGRDFTEAFF.

This clone has just a few counts. The chain carries TRBV12-5 and TRBJ1-4, with D unclear. CDR3 size: 19 residues. CDR1 and CDR2 (germline): LGHNT, FRNRAP. V lost 3 bases to trimming and J lost 0 bases, with 20 bases between them. CDR3 protein: CASGLISLSRRATNEKLFF. Here the CDR3 DNA reads TGTGCTAGTGGTTTAATAAGCCTCAGTCGGAGGGCAACTAATGAAAAACTGTTTTTT.

This rearrangement joins TRBV5-1 to TRBJ2-3; 16 bases are shared with TRBD2. V shed 4 bases and J 6 bases; nucleotides not matched to a gene: 5. CDR1 is SGHRS and CDR2 is YFSETQ in the germline V gene. The CDR3 totals 16 residues. CDR3 residues: CASSRGLAGGRDTQYF. DNA for the CDR3: TGCGCCAGCAGCAGGGGACTAGCGGGGGGGCGGGATACGCAGTATTTT.

The chain combines TRBV10-3 with TRBJ1-4; D gene uncertain. The V gene lost 8 bases and the J gene lost 8 bases, with 12 bases spanning the gap. The CDR3 loop spans 12 amino acids. CDR1 and CDR2 from the germline V gene are ENHRY and SYGVKD. The CDR3 sequence is CAIGSGEEKLFF. As DNA, the CDR3 is TGTGCCATCGGGTCTGGGGAGGAAAAACTGTTTTTT.

The chain joins TRBV9 to TRBJ1-6; the D is unclear. V lost 3 bases to trimming and J lost 7 bases, with 8 bases between them. Germline loops: CDR1 SGDLS, CDR2 YYNGEE. The length of the CDR3 is 13 residues. CDR3: CASSDSGNSPLHF. As DNA, the CDR3 is TGTGCCAGCAGCGACAGTGGAAATTCACCCCTCCACTTT.

The rearrangement uses TRBV15 and TRBJ2-7; the match to TRBD1 covers 9 bases. This CDR3 is 15 amino acids long. Germline values: CDR1 LNHNV, CDR2 YYDKDF (reference sequence). The trim removed 1 base at V and 7 bases at J, leaving 8 bases unmatched. CDR3 sequence: CATSRAGTGLGEQYF. The CDR3 DNA reads TGTGCCACCAGCAGAGCCGGGACAGGGCTGGGAGAGCAGTACTTC.

The chain links TRBV7-2 to TRBJ2-6, with D possibly matching TRBD1 (6 bases). The CDR3 has 16 amino acids. V lost 4 bases and J lost 1, with 11 bases in between. Germline V lookup: CDR1 SGHTA, CDR2 FQGNSA. The CDR3 region is CASSYTGTSGANVLTF. The CDR3, as DNA: TGTGCCAGCAGCTACACAGGGACGTCTGGGGCCAACGTCCTGACTTTC.